The present T cell receptor (beta chain) was sequenced within a study of T-cell memory formation after mild COVID-19. Whole-study results and caveats: Clones that contracted clustered mainly in CM and EM if CD4+ and in EMRA if CD8+.

With 5 bases removed from V and 2 bases from J, the gap between germline ends came to 14 bases. CDR1 is PRHDT, CDR2 FYEKMQ, per germline (reference sequence). CDR3 length: 15 amino acids. With respect to this clonotype: What it binds is not known.

5'RACE primed from the constant segment yielded TCR alpha and TCR beta cDNA libraries bearing sample barcodes and UMIs. MiXCR was run by TCRdb on the 5' RACE reads, yielding one entry per CDR3 protein. The data show roughly 280,000 distinct CDR3 sequences, roughly 16% seen once. V is TRBV13 and J is TRBJ2-3; D possibly matches TRBD1 or TRBD2 (5 bases each). Material: PBMCs or a T cell subset sorted from them (not recorded which). The sequence was collected from a man aged 18 to 30 who had mild COVID-19 (a few samples of this study predate the infection). Cell type and time point are not known. DNA of the CDR3: TGTGCCAGCAGCCTTTGGGACGGATACACAGATACGCAGTATTTT. It encodes CASSLWDGYTDTQYF.